These 30 T cell receptor beta chains share one sample of origin, sequenced in a study of blood T cell repertoires in COVID-19 (TCRdb year 2020). The library was generated by the immunoSEQ multiplex PCR assay. TCRdb's version of the immuneACCESS table is confined to in-frame rearrangements and falls short of the full clone set. An unresolved V gene accounts for under half of the shortfall where checked; the remainder is of unknown origin. The sample data list approximately 130,000 clones, and about 83% of these were observed just once. The ten largest account for more than 10% of the sample. Specimen: peripheral blood. Receptors were obtained from a human donor in a cohort sampled during active COVID-19.

In its sample, this clone was seen a few times. The DNA for the CDR3 is TGTGCCAGCAGCCTAAGGGGGGGTTCCAGGAACACTGAAGCTTTCTTT. Translated: CASSLRGGSRNTEAFF. J is TRBJ1-1 and V is TRBV7-6, with a possible D match to TRBD1 (6 bases). V was pared by 5 bases and J by 1 base, with 17 bases between. Germline-derived CDR1 and CDR2 are SGHVS and FNYEAQ. CDR3 length: 16 residues.

This chain connects TRBV7-2 to TRBJ2-3; 11 bases align to TRBD2. CDR3 length: 16 amino acids. V shed 5 bases and J 3 bases; nucleotides not matched to a gene: 7. The germline gives CDR1 SGHTA, CDR2 FQGNSA. CDR3 region: CASSILAGGMTDTQYF. The CDR3 coding sequence is TGTGCCAGCAGCATATTAGCGGGGGGGATGACAGATACGCAGTATTTT.

CDR3 region: CASGGQRSYEQYF. The CDR3 DNA follows: TGCGCCAGCGGAGGACAGCGGAGCTACGAGCAGTACTTC. The gene calls are TRBV10-1 and TRBJ2-7; possible D gene TRBD1, 6 bases. The ends were cut back, 8 bases at V and 3 bases at J, with 14 bases in the middle. CDR3 length: 13 amino acids. Germline lookup yields CDR1 WNHNN and CDR2 SYGVQD (reference sequence).

The chain uses TRBV5-1 and TRBJ1-1; D is possibly TRBD1 (5 bases). Trimming took 6 bases from V and 1 from J, leaving 13 bases between them. Germline loops: CDR1 SGHRS, CDR2 YFSETQ. The CDR3 has 14 residues. The CDR3 region has the DNA TGCGCCAGCACCCTTGGGGGGGGGAACACTGAAGCTTTCTTT. This sequence encodes CASTLGGGNTEAFF.

The chain is built from TRBV27 and TRBJ2-7; a possible D gene is TRBD1 (6 bases). The V end lost 2 bases, the J end lost 2 bases, and 13 bases lay between the germline ends. The CDR3 runs 15 residues. Germline V gene sequence: CDR1 MNHEY, CDR2 SMNVEV (reference sequence). CDR3 DNA sequence: TGTGCCAGCAGTTTAAAACAGGGTGGCGCCTACGAGCAGTACTTC. The encoded protein is CASSLKQGGAYEQYF.

The CDR3 here is CASSLDPIAPLHF. The CDR3 DNA follows: TGTGCCAGCAGTTTAGACCCTATAGCGCCCCTCCACTTT. The rearrangement links TRBV12-3 or TRBV12-4 to TRBJ1-6; D is uncertain. V was pared by 1 base and J by 13 bases, with 11 bases between. This CDR3 region has 13 residues.

The chain is built from TRBV7-8 and TRBJ2-5, with 9 bases identical to TRBD2. CDR3 size: 16 residues. Per germline, CDR1 SGHVS and CDR2 FQNEAQ. Germline trimming cut 5 bases from V and 1 base from J; bases unmatched to any gene: 8. The CDR3: CASSRRGGGGQETQYF. CDR3 nucleotide sequence: TGTGCCAGCAGCCGTAGGGGCGGGGGGGGCCAAGAGACCCAGTACTTC.

V and J are TRBV5-4 and TRBJ2-7; 11 bases map to TRBD1. V was pared by 5 bases and J by 5 bases, with 9 bases of the junction left unmatched. The V gene's germline CDR1 is SGHNT and CDR2 YYREEE (reference sequence). The CDR3 has 15 amino acids. CDR3 protein: CASSLPGQGGHEQYF. The CDR3 DNA follows: TGTGCCAGCAGTCTTCCGGGACAGGGGGGCCACGAGCAGTACTTC.

The chain links TRBV5-1 to TRBJ2-5; D remains unclear. The CDR3 has 15 amino acids. Trimming removed 4 bases at V and 1 base at J, with 14 bases between. Germline V gene data show CDR1 as SGHRS and CDR2 as YFSETQ. CDR3 coding DNA: TGCGCCAGCAGCGTGAGCGCCACATCCCAAGAGACCCAGTACTTC. It yields the protein CASSVSATSQETQYF.

This rearrangement joins TRBV6-5 to TRBJ2-7; 8 bases align to TRBD1. Germline V gene data show CDR1 as MNHEY and CDR2 as SVGAGI. With 6 bases clipped from V and 3 bases from J, the junction kept 4 bases outside the gene matches. The CDR3 totals 13 residues. CDR3 residues: CASSPGTGYEQYF. In nucleotides, the CDR3 is TGTGCCAGCAGCCCCGGGACAGGCTACGAGCAGTACTTC.

This clone appeared a single time. J is TRBJ2-7 and V is TRBV11-3; 7 nucleotides align to TRBD1. This CDR3 has 13 residues. V shed 5 bases and J 5 bases; nucleotides not matched to a gene: 6. Germline values: CDR1 SGHNT, CDR2 YENEEA. The CDR3 sequence: CASSPRQGDEQYF. The CDR3 nucleotides read TGTGCCAGCAGCCCCAGACAGGGAGACGAGCAGTACTTC.

V usage is TRBV3-1 (or the pseudogene TRBV3-2) and J usage is TRBJ2-2; D is unclear. The V and J ends lost 1 base and 0 bases respectively, with 6 bases between them. CDR3 size: 15 residues. Germline CDR1 is LGHDT and CDR2 is YNNKEL (reference sequence). The CDR3 sequence is CASSQGSTNTGELFF. CDR3 DNA: TGTGCCAGCAGCCAAGGGAGTACGAACACCGGGGAGCTGTTTTTT.

As to this clone: An end of the junction differs from the germline gene, which may be a read error. The chain combines TRBV7-7 with TRBJ2-1, with D tentatively TRBD2 (5 bases). The CDR3 has 13 amino acids. CDR1 is SSHAT, CDR2 FNYEAQ, per germline (reference sequence). The CDR3 protein is CASSLFLADEQFF. The DNA of the CDR3 is TGTGCTAGCAGCTTATTTCTAGCCGATGAGCAGTTCTTC.

This clone was detected only a few times. The gene calls are TRBV5-1 and TRBJ2-7; 7 nucleotides line up with TRBD1. CDR1 is SGHRS, CDR2 YFSETQ, per germline. Trimming removed 0 bases from V and 3 bases from J; junction bases left unmatched: 6. The CDR3 runs to 15 residues. In DNA form, the CDR3 reads TGCGCCAGCAGCTTGGAAGGACAGGAGTTCTACGAGCAGTACTTC. It codes for CASSLEGQEFYEQYF.

The chain has TRBV21-1 and TRBJ2-7; TRBD1 is the table's D call and was not checked against the DNA. TRBV21-1 is designated a pseudogene. This CDR3 is 19 amino acids long. CDR3: CASSKGRTGAGGKPYEQYF. CDR3 bases: TGTGCCAGCAGCAAAGGTCGGACAGGGGCCGGAGGGAAGCCCTACGAGCAGTACTTC.

The rearrangement links TRBV9 to TRBJ1-2; TRBD1 aligns across 9 bases. V gave up 1 base and J gave up 3 bases; unmatched junction bases: 7. Germline-derived CDR1 and CDR2 are SGDLS and YYNGEE. There are 16 residues in the CDR3. In DNA form, the CDR3 reads TGTGCCAGCAGCGTAAGAGGGGACAGGGATGACTATGGCTACACCTTC. It is translated as CASSVRGDRDDYGYTF.

V and J are TRBV23-1 and TRBJ1-1, with D perhaps matching TRBD1 (5 bases). TRBV23-1 is given ORF status, its function remaining uncertain. The CDR3 consists of 12 residues. The V gene lost 10 bases and the J gene lost 1 base, with 10 bases spanning the gap. CDR3 nucleotides: TGCGCCACCCATACAGGGAACACTGAAGCTTTCTTT. It specifies CATHTGNTEAFF.

The V call is TRBV6-1, the J call TRBJ1-5, with D possibly TRBD1 on 6 matching bases. With 1 base removed from V and 7 bases from J, the gap between germline ends came to 11 bases. This CDR3 contains 14 residues. Germline assignment: CDR1 MNHNS and CDR2 SASEGT. The CDR3 protein is CASSEGGGGQPQHF. The CDR3 nucleotides are TGTGCCAGCAGTGAAGGTGGGGGGGGCCAGCCCCAGCATTTT.

This sequence joins TRBV5-4 and TRBJ2-4; D is perhaps TRBD2 (6 bases). CDR3 length: 16 residues. V was clipped by 3 bases and J by 0 bases, with 13 bases between them. Germline V gene data show CDR1 as SGHNT and CDR2 as YYREEE (reference sequence). The CDR3 loop reads CASSSKDGGAKNIQYF. CDR3 nucleotides: TGTGCCAGCAGCTCCAAAGACGGGGGAGCCAAAAACATTCAGTACTTC.

This clone has a handful of counts. The chain is built from TRBV4-1 and TRBJ1-1; D is possibly TRBD1 (5 bases). V was trimmed by 0 bases and J by 0 bases, leaving 11 bases between them. Germline V CDR1 and CDR2: MGHRA, YSYEKL. This CDR3 contains 16 residues. The CDR3 sequence is CASSQDAGHMNTEAFF. As DNA, the CDR3 is TGCGCCAGCAGCCAAGACGCGGGGCACATGAACACTGAAGCTTTCTTT.

This rearrangement joins TRBV7-8 to TRBJ1-1; 10 nucleotides agree with TRBD1. The J segment lost 6 bases and the V segment lost 4 bases, leaving 5 bases of the junction unmatched. CDR3 size: 14 residues. The germline gives CDR1 SGHVS, CDR2 FQNEAQ. For the CDR3, the DNA is TGTGCCAGCAGCTACGGACAGGGGGAATCTGAAGCTTTCTTT. This gives the protein CASSYGQGESEAFF.

The table lists this clone with a count of one. The chain joins TRBV18 to TRBJ2-3; 8 nucleotides line up with TRBD2. The CDR3 sequence is 14 residues long. V shed 3 bases and J 4 bases; nucleotides not matched to a gene: 3. CDR1 and CDR2 from the germline V gene are KGHSH and LQKENI. The chain's CDR3 is CASSPTSAPDTQYF. CDR3 nucleotides: TGTGCCAGCTCACCGACTAGCGCGCCAGATACGCAGTATTTT.

This clone was counted only a few times. The chain carries TRBV5-4 and TRBJ2-3, with a weak D call TRBD1 (5 bases). The V and J ends lost 3 bases and 4 bases respectively, with 12 bases between them. The CDR3 contains 14 residues. Germline V gene data show CDR1 as SGHNT and CDR2 as YYREEE (reference sequence). The DNA for the CDR3 is TGTGCCAGCAGCTCAGGGTTCGTTGCAGATACGCAGTATTTT. Its translation: CASSSGFVADTQYF.

The chain combines TRBV6-1 with TRBJ2-1, with TRBD1 matching 11 bases. Germline V gene data show CDR1 as MNHNS and CDR2 as SASEGT. The CDR3 is 16 amino acids. V gave up 2 bases and J gave up 2 bases; unmatched junction bases: 2. The DNA for the CDR3 is TGTGCCAGCAGTGAATCGGACAGGGGGCCCTACAATGAGCAGTTCTTC. Amino acid sequence: CASSESDRGPYNEQFF.

This clone was picked up one time. The J gene is TRBJ1-5, the V gene TRBV27; 11 bases are a match to TRBD1. The CDR3 runs to 16 residues. Germline lookup yields CDR1 MNHEY and CDR2 SMNVEV (reference sequence). V was pared by 7 bases and J by 3 bases, with 8 bases of the junction left unmatched. CDR3 region: CASTPWGQGDNQPQHF. The CDR3 bases are TGTGCCAGCACCCCATGGGGACAGGGGGACAATCAGCCCCAGCATTTT.

The rearrangement joins TRBV18 to TRBJ2-6; the D is unclear. The germline gives CDR1 KGHSH, CDR2 LQKENI. Trimming removed 4 bases from V and 1 base from J, with 8 bases in between. CDR3 length equals 15 residues. CDR3: CASSLLSSGANVLTF. The CDR3 DNA follows: TGTGCCAGCTCACTTCTATCTTCTGGGGCCAACGTCCTGACTTTC.

In this sample, this clone turned up a few times. V gene TRBV4-1 combines with J gene TRBJ1-4, with D unresolved. The CDR3 is 15 amino acids. The germline CDR1 and CDR2 sequences are MGHRA and YSYEKL. Deletions cut 1 base from V and 7 bases from J, with 13 bases between. As DNA, the CDR3 is TGCGCCAGCAGCCAAGCGGCCAGCGAAGTTGAAAAACTGTTTTTT. Its protein is CASSQAASEVEKLFF.

This clone qualifies as medium-sized. The chain joins TRBV5-1 to TRBJ2-1; 8 positions agree with TRBD2. Losses at the gene ends were 4 bases for V and 4 bases for J; bases not matched to a gene: 10. Germline-derived CDR1 and CDR2 are SGHRS and YFSETQ. This CDR3 is built from 16 residues. This CDR3 reads CASSPPAGGGYNEQFF. CDR3 nucleotides: TGCGCCAGCAGCCCACCCGCGGGGGGCGGGTACAATGAGCAGTTCTTC.

The chain links TRBV6-6 to TRBJ2-1; a weak D match, TRBD2 (7 bases). Trimming removed 6 bases at V and 3 bases at J, with 15 bases between. Looked up from germline, CDR1 is MNHNY and CDR2 is SVGAGI (reference sequence). This CDR3 contains 15 residues. CDR3 sequence: CASRRGGGHYNEQFF. Here the CDR3 DNA reads TGTGCCAGCAGAAGGGGAGGGGGGCACTACAATGAGCAGTTCTTC.

The chain couples TRBV12-3 or TRBV12-4 to TRBJ2-1, with 10 bases identical to TRBD2. The CDR3 totals 13 residues. The V gene end was trimmed by 6 bases and the J gene end by 10 bases; junction bases not matched to a gene: 6. The CDR3 sequence is CASSLSTSGEQFF. The CDR3 DNA sequence: TGTGCCAGCAGCCTCTCGACTAGCGGGGAGCAGTTCTTC.